This TCR beta chain came from a study of T cell changes during pregnancy in multiple sclerosis. Measured with immunoSEQ multiplex PCR; TCRdb has only the in-frame clones, and not every one. The sample records more than 40,000 clones, under 90% being singletons. The CDR3 loop spans 14 amino acids. After removal of 4 bases from V and 4 bases from J, the junction contained 7 bases not matched to a gene. CDR1 and CDR2 from the germline V gene are SEHNR and FQNEAQ (reference sequence). The chain has TRBV7-9 and TRBJ2-7, with 7 bases identical to TRBD1. The material sequenced was peripheral blood, taken in the first trimester of pregnancy. This receptor was obtained from a female donor in good health, enrolled as a control in a pregnancy study. The CDR3 loop is CASSSRDSQYEQYF. In DNA, the CDR3 is TGTGCCAGCAGCTCCCGGGACAGCCAATACGAGCAGTACTTC.